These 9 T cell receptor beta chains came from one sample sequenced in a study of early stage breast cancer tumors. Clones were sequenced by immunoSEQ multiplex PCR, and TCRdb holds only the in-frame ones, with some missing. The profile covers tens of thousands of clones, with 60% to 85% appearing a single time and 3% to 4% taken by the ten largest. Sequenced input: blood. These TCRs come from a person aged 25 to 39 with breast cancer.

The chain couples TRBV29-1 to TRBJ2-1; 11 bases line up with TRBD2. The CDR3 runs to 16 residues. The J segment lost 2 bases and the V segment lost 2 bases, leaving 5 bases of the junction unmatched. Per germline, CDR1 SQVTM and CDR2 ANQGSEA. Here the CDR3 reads CSVERLAGGTYNEQFF. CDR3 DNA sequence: TGCAGCGTTGAAAGGTTAGCGGGAGGGACCTACAATGAGCAGTTCTTC.

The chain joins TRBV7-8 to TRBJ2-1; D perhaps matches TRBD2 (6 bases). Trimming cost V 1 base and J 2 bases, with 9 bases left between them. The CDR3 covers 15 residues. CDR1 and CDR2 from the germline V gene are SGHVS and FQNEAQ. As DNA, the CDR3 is TGTGCCAGCAGCTTAGAAGGGACTCCCTACAATGAGCAGTTCTTC. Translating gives CASSLEGTPYNEQFF.

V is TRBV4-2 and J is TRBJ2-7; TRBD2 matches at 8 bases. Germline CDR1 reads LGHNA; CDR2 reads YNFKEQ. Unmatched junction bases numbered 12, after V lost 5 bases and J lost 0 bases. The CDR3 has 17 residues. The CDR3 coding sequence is TGTGCCAGCAGCTTGCGGACTAGCCGGCCGGACTCCTACGAGCAGTACTTC. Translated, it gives CASSLRTSRPDSYEQYF.

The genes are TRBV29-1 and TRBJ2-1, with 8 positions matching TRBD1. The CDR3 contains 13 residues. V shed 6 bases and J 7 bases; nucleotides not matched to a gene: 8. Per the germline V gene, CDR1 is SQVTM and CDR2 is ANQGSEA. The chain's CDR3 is CSVGKTGVNEQFF. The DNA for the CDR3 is TGCAGCGTCGGGAAGACAGGGGTAAATGAGCAGTTCTTC.

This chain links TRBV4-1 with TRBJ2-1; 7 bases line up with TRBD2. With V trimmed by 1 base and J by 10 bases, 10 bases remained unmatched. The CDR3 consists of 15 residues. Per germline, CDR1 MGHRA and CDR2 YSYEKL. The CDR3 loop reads CASSQGRSGLGEQFF. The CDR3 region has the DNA TGCGCCAGCAGCCAAGGGCGTAGCGGGCTTGGGGAGCAGTTCTTC.

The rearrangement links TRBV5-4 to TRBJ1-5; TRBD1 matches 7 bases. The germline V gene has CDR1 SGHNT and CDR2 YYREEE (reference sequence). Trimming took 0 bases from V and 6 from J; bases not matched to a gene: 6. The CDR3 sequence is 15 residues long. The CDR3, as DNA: TGTGCCAGCAGCTTGGGTGGGACAGACAGTCAGCCCCAGCATTTT. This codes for CASSLGGTDSQPQHF.

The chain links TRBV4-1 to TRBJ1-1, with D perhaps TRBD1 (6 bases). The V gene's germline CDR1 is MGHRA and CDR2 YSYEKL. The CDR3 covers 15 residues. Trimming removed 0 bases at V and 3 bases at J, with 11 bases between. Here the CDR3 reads CASSQEPGAYTEAFF. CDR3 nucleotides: TGCGCCAGCAGCCAAGAACCGGGGGCGTACACTGAAGCTTTCTTT.

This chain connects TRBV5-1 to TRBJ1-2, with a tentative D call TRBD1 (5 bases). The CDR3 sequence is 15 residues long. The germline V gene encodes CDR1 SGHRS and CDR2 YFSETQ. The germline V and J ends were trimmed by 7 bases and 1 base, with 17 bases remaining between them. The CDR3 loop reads CASGPLADSNYGYTF. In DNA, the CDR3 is TGCGCCAGCGGCCCCCTTGCCGACAGTAACTATGGCTACACCTTC.

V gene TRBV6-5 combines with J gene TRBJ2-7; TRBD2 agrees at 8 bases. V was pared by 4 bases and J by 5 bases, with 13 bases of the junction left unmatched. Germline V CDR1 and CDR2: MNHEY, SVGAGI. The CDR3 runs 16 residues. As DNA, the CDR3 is TGTGCCAGCAGTTTCGACTCCCCGGGACTAGGTAACGAGCAGTACTTC. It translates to CASSFDSPGLGNEQYF.